The next 23 T cell receptor beta chains were all read from a single sample in a study of T cell changes during pregnancy in multiple sclerosis. Libraries were prepared by immunoSEQ multiplex PCR; TCRdb keeps only in-frame clonotypes and omits some of them. The table lists approximately 80,000 clones, roughly 94% of them singletons. The sample was peripheral blood, taken in the second trimester of pregnancy. These receptors were obtained from a female donor in good health, enrolled as a control in a pregnancy study.

This sequence joins TRBV27 and TRBJ2-3, with 7 nucleotides matching TRBD2. The CDR3 runs 14 residues. The junction had 4 bases not matched to a gene; V was cut back by 4 bases and J by 3 bases. The germline gives CDR1 MNHEY, CDR2 SMNVEV (reference sequence). The CDR3 DNA is TGTGCCAGCAGTTGGGGGGGTTTGACAGATACGCAGTATTTT. Amino acids: CASSWGGLTDTQYF.

This chain connects TRBV9 to TRBJ2-7; 9 bases match TRBD1. The junction had 5 bases not matched to a gene; V was cut back by 4 bases and J by 3 bases. Germline V lookup: CDR1 SGDLS, CDR2 YYNGEE. The CDR3 runs to 14 residues. The CDR3 DNA reads as TGTGCCAGCAGCACGGGACAGGGAAACTACGAGCAGTACTTC. Its protein is CASSTGQGNYEQYF.

The chain joins TRBV28 to TRBJ1-1; TRBD1 matches at 8 bases. Unmatched junction bases numbered 3, after V lost 3 bases and J lost 0 bases. The CDR3 is 15 residues long. Germline assignment: CDR1 MDHEN and CDR2 SYDVKM. As DNA, the CDR3 is TGTGCCAGCAGTTTGTCGGACAGGGTGAACACTGAAGCTTTCTTT. Translating gives CASSLSDRVNTEAFF.

The rearrangement joins TRBV28 to TRBJ2-3; TRBD2 aligns across 12 bases. The CDR3 contains 15 residues. Germline trimming cut 8 bases from V and 6 bases from J; bases unmatched to any gene: 9. Germline assignment: CDR1 MDHEN and CDR2 SYDVKM. CDR3 nucleotides: TGTGCCAGCCAATGGGCTAGCGGGAGGGGCGATACGCAGTATTTT. Its protein product is CASQWASGRGDTQYF.

V is TRBV11-3 and J is TRBJ2-7; 7 bases are a match to TRBD1. This CDR3 comprises 16 residues. V shed 5 bases, J shed 0 bases, and the junction held 10 bases outside the gene matches. Per germline, CDR1 SGHNT and CDR2 YENEEA. CDR3 DNA sequence: TGTGCCAGCAGCGCCTACAGGGGCCGTAACTCCTACGAGCAGTACTTC. This encodes CASSAYRGRNSYEQYF.

The gene calls are TRBV11-2 and TRBJ2-5; 8 nucleotides align to TRBD2. This CDR3 comprises 14 residues. The V gene end was trimmed by 5 bases and the J gene end by 6 bases; junction bases not matched to a gene: 8. In germline, CDR1 is SGHAT, CDR2 FQNNGV. The CDR3 coding sequence is TGTGCCAGCAGCCGCACTAGCGGTGGACAGACCCAGTACTTC. Its protein product is CASSRTSGGQTQYF.

The rearrangement joins TRBV28 to TRBJ2-5; 11 nucleotides match TRBD2. There are 15 residues in the CDR3. Losses at the gene ends were 4 bases for V and 5 bases for J; bases not matched to a gene: 6. Germline V gene lookup returns CDR1 MDHEN and CDR2 SYDVKM. CDR3 loop: CASSSLAGGVETQYF. The CDR3, as DNA: TGTGCCAGCAGTTCATTAGCGGGAGGGGTGGAGACCCAGTACTTC.

CDR3 residues: CASSLGGGLVQPQHF. The CDR3 DNA sequence: TGTGCCAGCAGCTTAGGGGGGGGGCTGGTTCAGCCCCAGCATTTT. The V and J genes are TRBV7-9 and TRBJ1-5, with D possibly being TRBD1 (6 bases). Trimming removed 1 base at V and 6 bases at J, with 13 bases between. This CDR3 is built from 15 residues. Per the germline V gene, CDR1 is SEHNR and CDR2 is FQNEAQ (reference sequence).

The CDR3 coding sequence is TGTGCCACCAGCAGAGATGGGGACTTCCCCTACGAGCAGTACTTC. This gives the protein CATSRDGDFPYEQYF. This sequence joins TRBV15 and TRBJ2-7, with D perhaps matching TRBD2 (6 bases). Germline lookup yields CDR1 LNHNV and CDR2 YYDKDF (reference sequence). The CDR3 sequence is 15 residues long. Deletions cut 0 bases from V and 2 bases from J, with 11 bases between.

The V gene is TRBV11-2, the J gene TRBJ2-2; unclear D gene. The CDR3 is 13 residues long. Germline CDR1 SGHAT, CDR2 FQNNGV. Trimming took 0 bases from V and 6 from J, leaving 5 bases between them. The CDR3 DNA is TGTGCCAGCAGCTTAGACCTATCCGGGGAGCTGTTTTTT. It translates to CASSLDLSGELFF.

In DNA form, the CDR3 reads TGTGCCAGCAGCCAAAACCAGATCTCTGGAAACACCATATATTTT. It specifies CASSQNQISGNTIYF. The chain uses TRBV4-2 and TRBJ1-3; D ambiguous. Germline lookup yields CDR1 LGHNA and CDR2 YNFKEQ. The V end lost 2 bases, the J end lost 0 bases, and 8 bases lay between the germline ends. The CDR3 has 15 amino acids.

CDR3 loop: CSVVPMDREGTDTQYF. CDR3 DNA sequence: TGCAGCGTTGTCCCCATGGACAGGGAAGGCACAGATACGCAGTATTTT. The chain couples TRBV29-1 to TRBJ2-3; 8 positions match TRBD1. This CDR3 has 16 residues. Germline CDR1 and CDR2: SQVTM and ANQGSEA. V shed 4 bases and J 1 base; nucleotides not matched to a gene: 10.

The chain joins TRBV28 to TRBJ1-2, with D unresolved. The germline V gene encodes CDR1 MDHEN and CDR2 SYDVKM. V was cut by 6 bases and J by 5 bases, with 13 bases left in between. This CDR3 has 13 amino acids. Written as DNA, the CDR3 is TGTGCCAGCAGCTTGACAACAAGATATGGCTACACCTTC. Protein product: CASSLTTRYGYTF.

The chain uses TRBV6-1 and TRBJ2-1; 10 bases are a match to TRBD2. Germline V gives CDR1 MNHNS, CDR2 SASEGT. Trimming removed 3 bases from V and 4 bases from J; junction bases left unmatched: 3. The CDR3 contains 15 residues. The CDR3 DNA follows: TGTGCCAGCAGTGATGTAGCGGGAGGATACAATGAGCAGTTCTTC. Translating gives CASSDVAGGYNEQFF.

The J gene is TRBJ2-1, the V gene TRBV13, with 8 bases lining up with TRBD2. CDR1 and CDR2 from the germline V gene are PRHDT and FYEKMQ (reference sequence). Germline trimming cut 2 bases from V and 6 bases from J; bases unmatched to any gene: 9. The CDR3 contains 16 residues. CDR3 nucleotide sequence: TGTGCCAGCAGCTTACCCAGCGGGGGAATGGGCAATGAGCAGTTCTTC. Encoded protein: CASSLPSGGMGNEQFF.

The V gene is TRBV6-5, the J gene TRBJ2-7; D is unresolved. Trimming left V 2 bases short and J 9 bases short, with 17 bases between. CDR1 and CDR2 (germline): MNHEY, SVGAGI. CDR3 length equals 14 residues. Written as DNA, the CDR3 is TGTGCCAGCAGTTACCGCGAATCTGCTACTGGGCAGTACTTC. This sequence encodes CASSYRESATGQYF.

In nucleotides, the CDR3 is TGTGCCAGCAGCTTCGGAGCTAGCCGGTTAGAGACCCAGTACTTC. Translating gives CASSFGASRLETQYF. The rearrangement joins TRBV5-4 to TRBJ2-5; weak D call: TRBD2 (5 bases). V was pared by 2 bases and J by 4 bases, with 15 bases between. This CDR3 region has 15 residues. CDR1 and CDR2 (germline): SGHNT, YYREEE (reference sequence).

The J gene is TRBJ2-2, the V gene TRBV7-9; 11 bases line up with TRBD1. This CDR3 has 15 amino acids. Trimming cost V 6 bases and J 5 bases; bases outside gene matches: 5. Germline CDR1 is SEHNR and CDR2 is FQNEAQ (reference sequence). In DNA form, the CDR3 reads TGTGCCAGCAGTCCGGACAGGGGGCCAACCGGGGAGCTGTTTTTT. This translates into CASSPDRGPTGELFF.

This clone showed up just once. The chain recombines TRBV2 with TRBJ2-7; 8 bases are shared with TRBD2. Trimming at V came to 1 base and at J to 1 base, leaving 3 bases not matched to a gene. CDR1 and CDR2 from the germline V gene are SNHLY and FYNNEI. The CDR3 has 15 residues. CDR3 coding DNA: TGTGCCAGCAGTGAAGAATCTAGCGGGTCCTACGAGCAGTACTTC. Its translation: CASSEESSGSYEQYF.

The gene calls are TRBV7-2 and TRBJ1-1, with D maybe TRBD1 (6 bases). There are 13 residues in the CDR3. Germline CDR1 reads SGHTA; CDR2 reads FQGNSA. V dropped 0 bases and J dropped 9 bases, with 11 bases sitting between them. This CDR3 is CASSLAGGRQAFF. Written as DNA, the CDR3 is TGTGCCAGCAGCTTAGCAGGGGGTCGGCAAGCTTTCTTT.

The CDR3 is CASTNRGGMYEQYF. The CDR3 DNA reads TGTGCCAGCACCAACCGGGGGGGAATGTACGAGCAGTACTTC. The gene calls are TRBV28 and TRBJ2-7, with 8 bases aligning to TRBD2. Germline V CDR1 and CDR2: MDHEN, SYDVKM. V was clipped by 7 bases and J by 4 bases; unmatched bases: 9. This CDR3 has 14 residues.

The rearrangement links TRBV5-1 to TRBJ1-1; a weak D match, TRBD1 (5 bases). The CDR3 is made up of 13 amino acids. Between the trimmed V and J ends, which lost 4 bases and 1 base, there was a span of 8 bases. Germline V gives CDR1 SGHRS, CDR2 YFSETQ. CDR3 nucleotide sequence: TGCGCCAGCAGCCCCACAGGGAACACTGAAGCTTTCTTT. It is translated as CASSPTGNTEAFF.

The chain carries TRBV9 and TRBJ2-5; 7 bases fit TRBD1. CDR1 and CDR2 (germline): SGDLS, YYNGEE. Trimming at V came to 3 bases and at J to 5 bases, leaving 4 bases not matched to a gene. The CDR3 contains 13 residues. Here the CDR3 reads CASSATGSETQYF. In nucleotides, the CDR3 is TGTGCCAGCAGCGCGACAGGGAGCGAGACCCAGTACTTC.